This TCR beta chain was recorded in a study of T cell repertoires in cytomegalovirus infection. The overall study: Through public TCR beta signatures, both CMV infection and matching HLA type were indicated.

This clonotype was counted at least ten times. The antigen remains undetermined. In TCRdb, the reads were re-called with MiXCR into one record per CDR3 protein. The sample has 450,000 to 600,000 distinct CDR3 sequences; approximately 10% are singletons. Points from the study as a whole: Cumulative public TCR beta family frequency identified CMV carriers with the relevant HLA.

This TCR came from a human donor in good health (CMV status not recorded). Some clones in this sample may be carry-over from other donors' samples. The sequenced material came from PBMCs.

In DNA form, the CDR3 reads TGTGCCAGCAGTTACTCTAGCGGGGTTAGCACAGATACGCAGTATTTT. Protein product: CASSYSSGVSTDTQYF. The genes are TRBV6-5 and TRBJ2-3, with TRBD2 identical over 8 bases. This CDR3 comprises 16 residues. Germline CDR1 and CDR2: MNHEY and SVGAGI. With 0 bases clipped from V and 0 bases from J, the junction kept 2 bases outside the gene matches.